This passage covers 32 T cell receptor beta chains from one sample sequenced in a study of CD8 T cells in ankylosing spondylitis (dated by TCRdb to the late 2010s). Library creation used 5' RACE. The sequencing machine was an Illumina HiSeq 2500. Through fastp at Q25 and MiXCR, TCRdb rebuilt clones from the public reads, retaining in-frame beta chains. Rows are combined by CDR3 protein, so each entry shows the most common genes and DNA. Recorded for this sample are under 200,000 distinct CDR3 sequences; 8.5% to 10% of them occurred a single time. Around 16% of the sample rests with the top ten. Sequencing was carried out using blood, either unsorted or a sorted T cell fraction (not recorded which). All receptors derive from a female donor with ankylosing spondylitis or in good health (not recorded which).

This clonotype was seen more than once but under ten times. The chain's CDR3 is CASSLFRGQGPTSKSTDTQYF. CDR3 DNA: TGTGCCAGCAGCCTCTTTAGGGGTCAGGGACCGACTAGCAAATCCACAGATACGCAGTATTTT. The chain joins TRBV27 to TRBJ2-3; 7 bases line up with TRBD2. The V gene's germline CDR1 is MNHEY and CDR2 SMNVEV (reference sequence). The trim removed 6 bases at V and 2 bases at J, leaving 26 bases unmatched. The CDR3 has 21 residues.

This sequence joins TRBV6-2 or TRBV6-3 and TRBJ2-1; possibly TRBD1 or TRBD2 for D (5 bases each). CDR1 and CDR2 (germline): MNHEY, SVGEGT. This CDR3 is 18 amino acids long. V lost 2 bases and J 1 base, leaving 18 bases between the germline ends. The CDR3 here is CASSYPPRTRGSYNEQFF. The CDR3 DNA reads TGTGCCAGCAGTTACCCCCCCAGGACACGAGGGTCCTACAATGAGCAGTTCTTC.

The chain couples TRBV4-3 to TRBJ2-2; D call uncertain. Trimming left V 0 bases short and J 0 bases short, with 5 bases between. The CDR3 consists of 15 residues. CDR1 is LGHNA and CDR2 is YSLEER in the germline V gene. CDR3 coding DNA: TGCGCCAGCAGCCAAGATAGGACGAACACCGGGGAGCTGTTTTTT. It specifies CASSQDRTNTGELFF.

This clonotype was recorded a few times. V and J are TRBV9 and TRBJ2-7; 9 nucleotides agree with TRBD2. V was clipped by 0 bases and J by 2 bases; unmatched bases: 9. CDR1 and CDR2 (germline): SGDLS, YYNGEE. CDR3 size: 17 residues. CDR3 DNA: TGTGCCAGCAGCGTAGGGGTAGCGGGAGTCGGGACCTACGAGCAGTACTTC. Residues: CASSVGVAGVGTYEQYF.

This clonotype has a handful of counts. The CDR3 DNA is TGTGCCAGCAGCGTTAGCCGGGACTCTTTCACAGATACGCAGTATTTT. Translated: CASSVSRDSFTDTQYF. The V gene is TRBV7-6, the J gene TRBJ2-3; D perhaps matches TRBD2 (6 bases). Per the germline V gene, CDR1 is SGHVS and CDR2 is FNYEAQ. CDR3 size: 16 residues. The ends were cut back, 5 bases at V and 2 bases at J, with 17 bases in the middle.

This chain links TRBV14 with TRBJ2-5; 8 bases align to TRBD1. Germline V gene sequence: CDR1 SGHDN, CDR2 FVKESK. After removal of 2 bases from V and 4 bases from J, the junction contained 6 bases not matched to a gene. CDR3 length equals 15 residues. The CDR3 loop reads CASSQSAGGGETQYF. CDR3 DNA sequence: TGTGCCAGCAGCCAATCTGCAGGGGGCGGAGAGACCCAGTACTTC.

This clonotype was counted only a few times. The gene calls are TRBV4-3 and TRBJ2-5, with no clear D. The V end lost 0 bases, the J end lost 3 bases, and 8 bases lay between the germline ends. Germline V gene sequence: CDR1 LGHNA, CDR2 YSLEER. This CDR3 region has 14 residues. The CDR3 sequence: CASSQERLKETQYF. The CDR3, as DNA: TGCGCCAGCAGCCAAGAGAGACTGAAAGAGACCCAGTACTTC.

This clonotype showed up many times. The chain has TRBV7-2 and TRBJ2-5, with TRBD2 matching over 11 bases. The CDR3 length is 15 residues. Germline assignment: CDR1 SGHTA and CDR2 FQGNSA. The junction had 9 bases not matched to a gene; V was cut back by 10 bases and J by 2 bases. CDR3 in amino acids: CATGLAGGEQETQYF. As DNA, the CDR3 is TGTGCCACGGGGCTAGCGGGAGGTGAACAAGAGACCCAGTACTTC.

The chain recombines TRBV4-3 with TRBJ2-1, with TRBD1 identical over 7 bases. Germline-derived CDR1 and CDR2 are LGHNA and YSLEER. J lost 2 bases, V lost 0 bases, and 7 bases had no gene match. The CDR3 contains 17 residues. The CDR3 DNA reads TGCGCCAGCAGCCAAGATCGTAGACAGGGAGCCTACAATGAGCAGTTCTTC. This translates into CASSQDRRQGAYNEQFF.

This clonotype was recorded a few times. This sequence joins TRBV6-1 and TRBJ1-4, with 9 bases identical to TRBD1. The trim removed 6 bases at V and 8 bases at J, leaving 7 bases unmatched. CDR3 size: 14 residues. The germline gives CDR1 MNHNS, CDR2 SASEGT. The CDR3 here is CASRSGTGSEKLFF. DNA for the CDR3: TGTGCCAGCAGGTCGGGGACAGGGTCCGAAAAACTGTTTTTT.

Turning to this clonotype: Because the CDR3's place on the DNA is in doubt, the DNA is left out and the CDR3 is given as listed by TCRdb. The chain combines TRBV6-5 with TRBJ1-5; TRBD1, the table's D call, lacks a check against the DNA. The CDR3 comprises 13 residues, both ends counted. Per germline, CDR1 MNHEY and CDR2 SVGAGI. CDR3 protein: CASSSSGVQPQHF.

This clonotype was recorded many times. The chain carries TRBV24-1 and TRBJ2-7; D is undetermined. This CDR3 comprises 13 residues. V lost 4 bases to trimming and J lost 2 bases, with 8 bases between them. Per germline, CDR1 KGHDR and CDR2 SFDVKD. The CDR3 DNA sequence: TGTGCCACCAGTGACCTCAAGCCCTACGAGCAGTACTTC. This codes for CATSDLKPYEQYF.

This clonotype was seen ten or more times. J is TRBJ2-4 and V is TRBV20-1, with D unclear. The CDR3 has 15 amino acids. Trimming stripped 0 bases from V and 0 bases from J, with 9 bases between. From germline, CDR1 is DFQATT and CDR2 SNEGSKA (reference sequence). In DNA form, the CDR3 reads TGCAGTGCTAGAGAGGCCGGATTAGCCAAAAACATTCAGTACTTC. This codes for CSAREAGLAKNIQYF.

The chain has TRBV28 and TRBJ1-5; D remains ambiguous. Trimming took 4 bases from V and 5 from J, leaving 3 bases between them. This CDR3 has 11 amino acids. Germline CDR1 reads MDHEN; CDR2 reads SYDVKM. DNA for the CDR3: TGTGCCAGCAGTTCCCATCAGCCCCAGCATTTT. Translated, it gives CASSSHQPQHF.

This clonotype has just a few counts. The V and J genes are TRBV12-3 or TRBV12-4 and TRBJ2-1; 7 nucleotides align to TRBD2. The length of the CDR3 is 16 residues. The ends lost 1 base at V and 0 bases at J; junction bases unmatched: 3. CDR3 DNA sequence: TGTGCCAGCAGTTTAGTAGCGGGTGACTCCTACAATGAGCAGTTCTTC. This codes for CASSLVAGDSYNEQFF.

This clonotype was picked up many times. CDR3 DNA: TGTGCCAGCAGTTTCCCCTCGGACGGGAGAGGGGGCAATGAGCAGTTCTTC. The encoded protein is CASSFPSDGRGGNEQFF. The chain carries TRBV28 and TRBJ2-1, with D tentatively TRBD1 or TRBD2 (6 bases each). The CDR3 runs 17 residues. CDR1 and CDR2 from the germline V gene are MDHEN and SYDVKM. The ends were cut back, 3 bases at V and 6 bases at J, with 21 bases in the middle.

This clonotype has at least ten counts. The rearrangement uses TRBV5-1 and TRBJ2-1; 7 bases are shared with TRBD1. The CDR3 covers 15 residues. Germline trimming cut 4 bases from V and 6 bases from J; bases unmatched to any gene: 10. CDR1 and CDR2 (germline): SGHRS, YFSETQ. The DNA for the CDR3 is TGCGCCAGCAGCCTGACAGGGTTGGAGATCAATGAGCAGTTCTTC. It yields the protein CASSLTGLEINEQFF.

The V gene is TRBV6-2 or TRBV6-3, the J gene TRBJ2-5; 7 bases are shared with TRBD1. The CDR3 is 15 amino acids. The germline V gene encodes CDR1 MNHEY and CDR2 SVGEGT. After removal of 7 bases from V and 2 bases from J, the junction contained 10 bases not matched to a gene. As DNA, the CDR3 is TGTGCCAGCACTCAACTCCGGGACAGACAAGAGACCCAGTACTTC. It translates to CASTQLRDRQETQYF.

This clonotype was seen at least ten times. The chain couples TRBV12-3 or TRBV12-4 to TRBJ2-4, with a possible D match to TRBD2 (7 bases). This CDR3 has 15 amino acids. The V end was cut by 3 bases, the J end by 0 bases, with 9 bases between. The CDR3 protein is CASSLGGLAKNIQYF. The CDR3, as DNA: TGTGCCAGCAGTTTGGGGGGGCTAGCCAAAAACATTCAGTACTTC.

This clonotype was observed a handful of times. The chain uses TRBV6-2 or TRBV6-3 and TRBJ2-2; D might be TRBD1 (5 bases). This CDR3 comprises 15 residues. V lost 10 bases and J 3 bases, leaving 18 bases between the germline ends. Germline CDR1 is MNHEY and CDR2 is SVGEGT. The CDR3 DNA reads TGTGCCACACTACCTGCTGGGGCCTACACCGGGGAGCTGTTTTTT. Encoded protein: CATLPAGAYTGELFF.

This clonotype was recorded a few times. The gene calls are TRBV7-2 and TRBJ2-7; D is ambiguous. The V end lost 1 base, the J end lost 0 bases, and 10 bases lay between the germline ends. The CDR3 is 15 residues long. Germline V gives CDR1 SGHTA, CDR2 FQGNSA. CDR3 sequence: CASSLEIMSSYEQYF. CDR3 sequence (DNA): TGTGCCAGCAGCTTAGAGATCATGAGCTCCTACGAGCAGTACTTC.

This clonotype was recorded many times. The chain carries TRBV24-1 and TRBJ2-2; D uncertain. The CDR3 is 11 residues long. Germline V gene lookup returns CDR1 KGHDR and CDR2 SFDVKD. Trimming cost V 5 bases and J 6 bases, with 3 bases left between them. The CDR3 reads CATSVSGELFF. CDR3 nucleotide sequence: TGTGCCACCAGTGTGTCCGGGGAGCTGTTTTTT.

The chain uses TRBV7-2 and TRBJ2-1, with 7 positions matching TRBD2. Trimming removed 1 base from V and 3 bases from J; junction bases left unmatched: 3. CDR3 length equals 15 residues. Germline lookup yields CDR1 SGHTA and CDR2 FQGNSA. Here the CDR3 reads CASSLDPSGYNEQFF. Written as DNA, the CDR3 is TGTGCCAGCAGCTTAGATCCTAGCGGCTACAATGAGCAGTTCTTC.

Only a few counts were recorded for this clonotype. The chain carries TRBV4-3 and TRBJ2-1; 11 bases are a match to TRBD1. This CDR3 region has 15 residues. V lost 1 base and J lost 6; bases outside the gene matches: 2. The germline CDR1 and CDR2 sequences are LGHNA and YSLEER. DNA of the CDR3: TGCGCCAGCAGCCAAGGGGACAGGGGGTTCAATGAGCAGTTCTTC. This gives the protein CASSQGDRGFNEQFF.

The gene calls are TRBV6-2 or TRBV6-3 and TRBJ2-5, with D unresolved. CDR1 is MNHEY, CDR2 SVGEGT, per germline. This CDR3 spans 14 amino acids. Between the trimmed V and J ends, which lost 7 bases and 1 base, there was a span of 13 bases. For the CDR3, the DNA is TGTGCCAGCATCCCCACAGAGACCCAAGAGACCCAGTACTTC. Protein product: CASIPTETQETQYF.

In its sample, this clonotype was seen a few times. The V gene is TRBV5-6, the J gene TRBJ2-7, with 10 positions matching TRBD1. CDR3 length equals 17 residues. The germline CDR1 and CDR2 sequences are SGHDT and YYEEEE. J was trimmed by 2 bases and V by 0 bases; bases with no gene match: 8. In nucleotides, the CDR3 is TGTGCCAGCAGCTTGGTACCGGGACAGGGGCCCCCCTACGAGCAGTACTTC. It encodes CASSLVPGQGPPYEQYF.

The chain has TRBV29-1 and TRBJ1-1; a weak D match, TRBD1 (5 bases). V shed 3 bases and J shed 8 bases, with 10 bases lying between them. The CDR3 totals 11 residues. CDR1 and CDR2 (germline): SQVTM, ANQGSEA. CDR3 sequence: CSVDWGEEAFF. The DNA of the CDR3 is TGCAGCGTTGATTGGGGGGAGGAAGCTTTCTTT. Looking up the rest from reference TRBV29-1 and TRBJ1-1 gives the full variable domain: SAVISQKPSRDICQRGTSLTIQCQVDSQVTMMFWYRQQPGQSLTLIATANQGSEATYESGFVIDKFPISRPNLTFSTLTVSNMSPEDSSIYLCSVDWGEEAFFGQGTRLTVV.

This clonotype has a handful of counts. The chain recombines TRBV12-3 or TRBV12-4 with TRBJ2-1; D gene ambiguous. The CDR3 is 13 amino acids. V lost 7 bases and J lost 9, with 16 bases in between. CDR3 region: CASTQSLVAEQFF. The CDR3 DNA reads TGTGCCAGCACTCAGTCGCTGGTGGCTGAGCAGTTCTTC.

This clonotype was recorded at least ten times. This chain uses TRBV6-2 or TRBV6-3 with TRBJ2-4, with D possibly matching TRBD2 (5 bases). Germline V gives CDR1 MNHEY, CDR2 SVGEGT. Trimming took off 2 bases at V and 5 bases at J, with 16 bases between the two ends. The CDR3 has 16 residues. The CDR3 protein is CASSYATEGSENIQYF. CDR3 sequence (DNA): TGTGCCAGCAGTTACGCCACTGAGGGTTCGGAAAACATTCAGTACTTC.

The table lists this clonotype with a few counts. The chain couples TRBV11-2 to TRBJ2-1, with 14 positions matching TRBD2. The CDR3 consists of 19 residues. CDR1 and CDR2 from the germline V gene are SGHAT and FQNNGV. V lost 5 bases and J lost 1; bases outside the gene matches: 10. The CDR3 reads CASSLGLAGGFTSYNEQFF. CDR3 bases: TGTGCCAGCAGCCTCGGACTAGCGGGAGGTTTCACGTCCTACAATGAGCAGTTCTTC.

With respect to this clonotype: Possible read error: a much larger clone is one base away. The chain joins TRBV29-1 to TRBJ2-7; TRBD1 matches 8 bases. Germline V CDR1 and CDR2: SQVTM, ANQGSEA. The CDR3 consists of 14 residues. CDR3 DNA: TGCAGCATTGAAACCGGGACAGGTCTCTACGAGCAGTACTTC. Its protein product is CSIETGTGLYEQYF.

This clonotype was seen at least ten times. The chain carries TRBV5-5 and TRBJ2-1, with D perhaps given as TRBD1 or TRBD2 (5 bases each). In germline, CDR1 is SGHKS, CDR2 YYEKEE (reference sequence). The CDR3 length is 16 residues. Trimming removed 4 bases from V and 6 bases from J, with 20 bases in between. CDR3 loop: CASSLGWGPRGNEQFF. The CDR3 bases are TGTGCCAGCAGCCTGGGATGGGGACCCCGGGGCAATGAGCAGTTCTTC.